The clone carrying this T cell receptor beta chain was picked up many times. As yet, its antigen is unknown. The read stops 3 residues short of the end of the CDR3; the missing end is completed from the germline J gene. This specimen comes from a study of T cell clonality in common variable immunodeficiency. Looked up from germline, CDR1 is SGDLS and CDR2 is YYNGEE. Trimming cost V 0 bases and J 9 bases, with 16 bases left between them. The length of the CDR3 is 15 residues. Sequencing input was equivalent genomic DNA from CVID and controls. Produced via immunoSEQ multiplex PCR; TCRdb's table is partial and in-frame only. Recorded here are roughly 30,000 clones, with no singletons, and the ten leading clones hold approximately 13%. Study-level results: In common variable immunodeficiency, TCR beta chains reportedly carried fewer deletions and N-nucleotide insertions. Compared with healthy controls, CVID subjects showed increased TCRbeta clonality, mostly in about a third. Patient heterogeneity in the CVID cohort limited correlations between repertoire features and clinical complications.

The TCR was taken from a person aged 18 to 69 in good health. The sequenced sample was peripheral blood mononuclear cells. The chain has TRBV9 and TRBJ2-1; D perhaps matches TRBD2 (5 bases). Partial CDR3 DNA: TGTGCCAGCAGCGTAGAGAAACTAGTCTTCAGTGAG. Translated: CASSVEKLVFSE. The whole CDR3 reads CASSVEKLVFSEQFF.